Listed below are T cell receptor beta chains from one sample, sequenced in a study of blood T cell repertoires in COVID-19. Sequenced by immunoSEQ multiplex PCR; TCRdb stores in-frame clones only, minus some. In the table there are approximately 170,000 clones, 85% to 90% of which are singletons. The material sequenced was peripheral blood. The source is a woman aged 55-69 years with COVID-19, enrolled during active disease. CDR3s include the opening cysteine and the closing phenylalanine or tryptophan. The order of the fields is clone size, D gene, V gene, J gene, CDR3 DNA, CDR3 protein. D genes are given only for firm matches. Clone size is shown for a subset of rows, as once, few, many or a class of expanded clone.

clone size: .; D gene: TRBD1; V gene: TRBV7-9; J gene: TRBJ1-6; CDR3 DNA: TGTGCCAGCAGCTTCAGGACAGGGAGTAGTTCACCCCTCCACTTT; CDR3 protein: CASSFRTGSSSPLHF
clone size: .; D gene: .; V gene: TRBV19; J gene: TRBJ1-3; CDR3 DNA: TGTGCCTCCGGGAGGGCGTCCTCTGGAAACACCATATATTTT; CDR3 protein: CASGRASSGNTIYF
clone size: .; D gene: TRBD2; V gene: TRBV3-1/TRBV3-2; J gene: TRBJ2-1; CDR3 DNA: TGTGCCAGCAGCCAAGAATACCTAGCGGTTAATGAGCAGTTCTTC; CDR3 protein: CASSQEYLAVNEQFF
clone size: .; D gene: .; V gene: TRBV7-2; J gene: TRBJ1-4; CDR3 DNA: TGTGCCAGCAGCCCCCGCAGGGTGGGTGAAAAACTGTTTTTT; CDR3 protein: CASSPRRVGEKLFF
clone size: .; D gene: .; V gene: TRBV11-3; J gene: TRBJ1-1; CDR3 DNA: TGTGCCAGCAGCTCAGGGATCACTGAAGCTTTCTTT; CDR3 protein: CASSSGITEAFF
clone size: .; D gene: TRBD1; V gene: TRBV7-2; J gene: TRBJ2-5; CDR3 DNA: TGTGCCAGCAGCTCAGCAGGGGGCATGAAGACCCAGTACTTC; CDR3 protein: CASSSAGGMKTQYF
clone size: .; D gene: TRBD1; V gene: TRBV2; J gene: TRBJ2-1; CDR3 DNA: TGTGCCAGGGACAGGGACAGCTACAATGAGCAGTTCTTC; CDR3 protein: CARDRDSYNEQFF
clone size: few; D gene: .; V gene: TRBV6-5; J gene: TRBJ1-3; CDR3 DNA: TGTGCCAGCAGCCGCAGGGTTTCTGGAAACACCATATATTTT; CDR3 protein: CASSRRVSGNTIYF
clone size: .; D gene: .; V gene: TRBV3-1/TRBV3-2; J gene: TRBJ1-1; CDR3 DNA: TGTGCCAGCAGCCGAGGTGGGACTGAAGCTTTCTTT; CDR3 protein: CASSRGGTEAFF
clone size: .; D gene: .; V gene: TRBV28; J gene: TRBJ1-5; CDR3 DNA: TGTGCCAGCAGTGACCGGCATCAGGGCGAGCCCCAGCATTTT; CDR3 protein: CASSDRHQGEPQHF
clone size: .; D gene: .; V gene: TRBV10-1; J gene: TRBJ1-1; CDR3 DNA: TGCGCCAGCATGAGGAGTTTGAACACTGAAGCTTTCTTT; CDR3 protein: CASMRSLNTEAFF
clone size: few; D gene: TRBD1; V gene: TRBV14; J gene: TRBJ1-4; CDR3 DNA: TGTGCCAGCAGCCCCTGGACAGGGCCAAATGAAAAACTGTTTTTT; CDR3 protein: CASSPWTGPNEKLFF
clone size: few; D gene: .; V gene: TRBV28; J gene: TRBJ1-3; CDR3 DNA: TGTGCCAGCAGTTTAGGGGGGGGTTCGGGAAACACCATATATTTT; CDR3 protein: CASSLGGGSGNTIYF
clone size: .; D gene: TRBD2; V gene: TRBV11-3; J gene: TRBJ2-2; CDR3 DNA: TGTGCCAGCAGCCCACGCCTGACGGGAGGGCGGGGGGAGCTGTTTTTT; CDR3 protein: CASSPRLTGGRGELFF
clone size: .; D gene: .; V gene: TRBV11-2; J gene: TRBJ2-5; CDR3 DNA: TGTGCCAGCAGCTTTGGCAGGGGCCGAGAGACCCAGTACTTC; CDR3 protein: CASSFGRGRETQYF
clone size: once; D gene: .; V gene: TRBV10-1; J gene: TRBJ2-7; CDR3 DNA: TGCGCCAGCAGTGAATCAGGGAATCCCTACGAGCAGTACTTC; CDR3 protein: CASSESGNPYEQYF
clone size: .; D gene: .; V gene: TRBV9; J gene: TRBJ2-1; CDR3 DNA: TGTGCCAGCAGCCCAGGCGGTAGGAGGGAACAGCAGTTCTTC; CDR3 protein: CASSPGGRREQQFF
clone size: .; D gene: TRBD1; V gene: TRBV4-2; J gene: TRBJ2-1; CDR3 DNA: TGTGCCAGCAGCCCCCGGGACAGGGAAAGGAATGAGCAGTTCTTC; CDR3 protein: CASSPRDRERNEQFF
clone size: few; D gene: TRBD1; V gene: TRBV4-3; J gene: TRBJ1-2; CDR3 DNA: TGCGCCAGCAGCCCCCGGACAGGGGGCACCCGTGGCTACACCTTC; CDR3 protein: CASSPRTGGTRGYTF
clone size: .; D gene: .; V gene: TRBV28; J gene: TRBJ2-3; CDR3 DNA: TGTGCCAGCAGGGCCGGGAGCACAGATACGCAGTATTTT; CDR3 protein: CASRAGSTDTQYF
clone size: .; D gene: .; V gene: TRBV12-5; J gene: TRBJ2-3; CDR3 DNA: TGTGCTAGTGGCGCGGGGAGGGGACACACAGATACGCAGTATTTT; CDR3 protein: CASGAGRGHTDTQYF
clone size: once; D gene: .; V gene: TRBV7-8; J gene: TRBJ1-5; CDR3 DNA: TGTGCCAGCAGCTTAGGAGGTGTGGAGGTGCCCCAGCATTTT; CDR3 protein: CASSLGGVEVPQHF
clone size: .; D gene: .; V gene: TRBV30; J gene: TRBJ1-1; CDR3 DNA: TGTGCCTGGAGCAGGGAATTCGATGAAGCTTTCTTT; CDR3 protein: CAWSREFDEAFF
clone size: .; D gene: .; V gene: TRBV30; J gene: TRBJ2-1; CDR3 DNA: TGTGCCTGGCGAAGAGATCGCTCCTACAATGAGCAGTTCTTC; CDR3 protein: CAWRRDRSYNEQFF